Listed below are T cell receptor beta chains from one sample, sequenced in a study of shared clonotypes between healthy human individuals. TCRdb's table, derived via immunoSEQ multiplex PCR, lists solely in-frame clones and lacks some. This table holds about 2.3 million clones, approximately 93% found once. Material: naive CD4+ T cells from PBMCs. Source of these receptors: a man younger than 30 in good health. Some clones in this sample may be carry-over from other donors' samples. Both conserved end residues are part of each CDR3. D genes are given only for firm matches. Size values are once, few and many counts, or a class for expanded clones, and some rows have none.

size,V,D,J,CDR3,DNA
-,TRBV28,TRBD1,TRBJ1-4,CASRAPHLTGGAGEKLFF,TGTGCCAGCAGAGCCCCCCATCTTACAGGGGGCGCCGGTGAAAAACTGTTTTTT
-,TRBV9,-,TRBJ2-2,CASSSRGNTGELFF,TGTGCCAGCAGCTCCCGTGGGAACACCGGGGAGCTGTTTTTT
-,TRBV28,-,TRBJ2-2,CASSRRSGELFF,TGTGCCAGCAGTAGGAGGTCCGGGGAGCTGTTTTTT
-,TRBV7-9,TRBD1,TRBJ1-6,CASSPTGQMNSPLHF,TGTGCCAGCAGCCCCACGGGACAGATGAATTCACCCCTCCACTTT
-,TRBV5-8,-,TRBJ1-5,CASSGGLSQPQHF,TGTGCCAGCAGCGGAGGGCTAAGCCAGCCCCAGCATTTT
-,TRBV19,-,TRBJ2-5,CASSPWGGRETQYF,TGTGCCAGTAGTCCCTGGGGGGGCCGAGAGACCCAGTACTTC
-,TRBV28,-,TRBJ2-3,CASTAVTGWADTQYF,TGTGCCAGCACGGCCGTCACCGGATGGGCAGATACGCAGTATTTT
-,TRBV10-3,TRBD2,TRBJ2-5,CAISFGTSGAYQETQYF,TGTGCCATCAGCTTCGGGACTAGCGGGGCGTACCAAGAGACCCAGTACTTC
-,TRBV2,-,TRBJ1-4,CASRYREYDEKLFF,TGTGCCAGCAGGTACAGGGAGTACGATGAAAAACTGTTTTTT
-,TRBV7-2,TRBD1,TRBJ1-3,CASKPGGHSGNTIYF,TGTGCCAGCAAGCCAGGGGGACACTCTGGAAACACCATATATTTT
-,TRBV19,-,TRBJ2-7,CASSIERGYEQYF,TGTGCCAGTAGTATAGAGAGGGGCTACGAGCAGTACTTC
-,TRBV9,TRBD1,TRBJ1-2,CASSTRDRRSGYTF,TGTGCCAGCAGCACCCGGGACAGGCGGAGTGGCTACACCTTC
-,TRBV2,-,TRBJ1-1,CASSLEEWGTEAFF,TGTGCCAGCAGTCTCGAGGAATGGGGGACTGAAGCTTTCTTT
-,TRBV7-3,-,TRBJ2-5,CASSLSVQETQYF,TGTGCCAGCAGCTTAAGCGTCCAAGAGACCCAGTACTTC
few,TRBV19,-,TRBJ1-1,CASSTRGARNTEAFF,TGTGCCAGTAGTACTCGAGGGGCCAGAAACACTGAAGCTTTCTTT
-,TRBV7-2,-,TRBJ1-4,CASSLSAPGGTNEKLFF,TGTGCCAGCAGCTTATCGGCCCCGGGGGGCACTAATGAAAAACTGTTTTTT
-,TRBV5-1,-,TRBJ1-6,CASSQQVYSPLHF,TGCGCCAGCAGCCAGCAGGTGTATTCACCCCTCCACTTT
-,TRBV18,-,TRBJ2-5,CASTPSLETQYF,TGTGCCAGCACACCGAGTTTAGAGACCCAGTACTTC
-,TRBV2,-,TRBJ1-5,CASGAEGDQPQHF,TGTGCCAGCGGGGCGGAAGGGGATCAGCCCCAGCATTTT
-,TRBV2,-,TRBJ2-2,CASRNSGYTGELFF,TGTGCCAGCCGCAATAGCGGATACACCGGGGAGCTGTTTTTT
once,TRBV28,TRBD2,TRBJ2-7,CASSFPGGRAYEQYF,TGTGCCAGCAGTTTCCCGGGCGGGAGGGCCTACGAGCAGTACTTC
-,TRBV5-1,-,TRBJ2-5,CASSLLPRPPETQYF,TGCGCCAGCAGCTTGCTCCCCCGGCCCCCCGAGACCCAGTACTTC
-,TRBV5-3,-,TRBJ2-6,CARHEGEQSRANVLTF,TGTGCCAGACATGAAGGTGAACAAAGTCGGGCCAACGTCCTGACTTTC
once,TRBV4-3,TRBD1,TRBJ2-5,CASSQTAAGGRQTQYF,TGCGCCAGCAGCCAAACTGCGGCAGGGGGCAGGCAGACCCAGTACTTC
-,TRBV11-1,-,TRBJ2-2,CASSRIGGRNTGELFF,TGTGCCAGCAGCCGCATAGGAGGTCGGAACACCGGGGAGCTGTTTTTT
-,TRBV18,TRBD1,TRBJ1-1,CASSPTTGVDTEAFF,TGTGCCAGCTCACCGACGACAGGGGTGGACACTGAAGCTTTCTTT
-,TRBV10-3,TRBD1,TRBJ2-7,CAIRTGGYEQYF,TGTGCCATCAGGACAGGGGGCTACGAGCAGTACTTC
once,TRBV5-1,-,TRBJ2-3,CASRKDGSSADTQYF,TGCGCCAGCAGGAAGGATGGGAGTTCTGCGGATACGCAGTATTTT
-,TRBV28,-,TRBJ2-1,CASSLSTGDEQFF,TGTGCCAGCAGTTTATCAACTGGCGATGAGCAGTTCTTC
-,TRBV25-1,-,TRBJ1-6,CASSQQGPNSPLHF,TGTGCCAGCAGTCAGCAGGGTCCAAATTCACCCCTCCACTTT
-,TRBV5-1,-,TRBJ2-1,CASSPIGWDEQFF,TGCGCCAGCAGCCCGATAGGTTGGGATGAGCAGTTCTTC
-,TRBV10-3,-,TRBJ2-7,CAISESAGQGTYEQYF,TGTGCCATCAGTGAATCCGCGGGGCAGGGGACGTACGAGCAGTACTTC
-,TRBV2,TRBD1,TRBJ2-2,CASSRTGNTGELFF,TGTGCCAGCAGCCGGACAGGCAACACCGGGGAGCTGTTTTTT
-,TRBV18,-,TRBJ2-7,CASSPSAIAGTQYF,TGTGCCAGCTCACCTTCAGCAATCGCCGGGACTCAGTACTTC
-,TRBV5-1,-,TRBJ2-1,CASSSPYNEQFF,TGCGCCAGCAGCTCGCCTTACAATGAGCAGTTCTTC
-,TRBV7-7,TRBD2,TRBJ2-3,CASSSGQIAGGTDTQYF,TGTGCCAGCAGCTCCGGTCAAATAGCGGGAGGGACAGATACGCAGTATTTT
-,TRBV5-1,-,TRBJ2-2,CASSLPQGGGTGELFF,TGCGCCAGCAGCCTCCCTCAGGGGGGAGGCACCGGGGAGCTGTTTTTT
-,TRBV7-9,-,TRBJ2-1,CASSQVVGGHNEQFF,TGTGCCAGCAGCCAGGTGGTGGGCGGTCACAATGAGCAGTTCTTC
-,TRBV5-6,TRBD1,TRBJ2-5,CASSLAQGNRETQYF,TGTGCCAGCAGCTTGGCACAGGGGAACCGAGAGACCCAGTACTTC
-,TRBV7-9,-,TRBJ2-7,CASSSAGAYEQYF,TGTGCCAGCAGCTCCGCGGGTGCCTACGAGCAGTACTTC